The present TCR beta chain was sequenced within a study of human T cells and chemical hapten exposure. This clonotype was counted only a few times. This sample's time point: patch test 1, 2 weeks after DPC sensitization. Regarding treatment: therapeutic diphenylcyclopropenone sensitization with weekly scalp DPC. One entry per CDR3 protein results from TCRdb running MiXCR on the RACE reads. In the table there are around 110,000 distinct CDR3 sequences, around an eighth of which are singletons. The source is a woman aged 45-60 years with alopecia areata. Some clones in this sample may be carry-over from other donors' samples. The sample consisted of whole blood, taken in connection with sensitization to the hapten diphenylcyclopropenone (DPC).

The CDR3 spells CASSYSQYGYTF. In DNA form, the CDR3 reads TGTGCCAGCAGTTACTCCCAGTATGGCTACACCTTC. This chain uses TRBV6-5 with TRBJ1-2, with D unresolved. V was pared by 0 bases and J by 5 bases, with 4 bases between. Germline lookup yields CDR1 MNHEY and CDR2 SVGAGI. This CDR3 has 12 amino acids.